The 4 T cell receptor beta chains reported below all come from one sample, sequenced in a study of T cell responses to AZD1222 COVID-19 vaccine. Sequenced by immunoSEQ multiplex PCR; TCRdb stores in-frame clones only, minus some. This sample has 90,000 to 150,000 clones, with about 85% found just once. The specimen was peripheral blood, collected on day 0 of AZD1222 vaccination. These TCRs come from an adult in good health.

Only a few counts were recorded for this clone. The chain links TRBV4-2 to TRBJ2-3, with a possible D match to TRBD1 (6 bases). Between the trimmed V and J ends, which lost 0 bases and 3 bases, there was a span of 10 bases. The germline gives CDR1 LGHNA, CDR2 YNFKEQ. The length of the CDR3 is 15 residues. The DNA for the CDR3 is TGTGCCAGCAGCCAAGATAGGCAGGGGACAGATACGCAGTATTTT. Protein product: CASSQDRQGTDTQYF.

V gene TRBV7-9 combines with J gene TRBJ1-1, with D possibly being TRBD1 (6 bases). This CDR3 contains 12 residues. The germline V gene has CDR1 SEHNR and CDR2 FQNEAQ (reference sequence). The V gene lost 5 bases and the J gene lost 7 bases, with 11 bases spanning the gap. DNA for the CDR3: TGTGCCAGCAGCGCACAGGGCGTTGAAGCTTTCTTT. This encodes CASSAQGVEAFF.

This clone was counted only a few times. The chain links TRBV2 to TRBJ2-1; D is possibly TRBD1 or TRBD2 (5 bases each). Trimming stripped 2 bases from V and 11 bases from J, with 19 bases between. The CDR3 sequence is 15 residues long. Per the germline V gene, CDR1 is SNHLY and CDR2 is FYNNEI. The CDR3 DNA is TGTGCCAGCAGTGAATCCGGACGGAAAGGGGACCAGCAGTTCTTC. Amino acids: CASSESGRKGDQQFF. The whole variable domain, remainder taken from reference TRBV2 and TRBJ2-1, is EPEVTQTPSHQVTQMGQEVILRCVPISNHLYFYWYRQILGQKVEFLVSFYNNEISEKSEIFDDQFSVERPDGSNFTLKIRSTKLEDSAMYFCASSESGRKGDQQFFGPGTRLTVL.

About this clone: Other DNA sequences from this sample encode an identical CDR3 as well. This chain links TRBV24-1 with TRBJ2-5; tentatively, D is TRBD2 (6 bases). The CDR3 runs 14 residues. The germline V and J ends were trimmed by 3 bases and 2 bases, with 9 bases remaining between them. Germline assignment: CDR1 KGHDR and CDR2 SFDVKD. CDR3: CATSDPGGQETQYF. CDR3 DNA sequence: TGTGCCACCAGTGATCCCGGGGGACAAGAGACCCAGTACTTC.